This T cell receptor beta chain was sequenced in a study of technical replicates of blood from several donors. The germline V gene has CDR1 ENHRY and CDR2 SYGVKD. Trimming cost V 3 bases and J 4 bases, with 10 bases left between them. The CDR3 loop spans 14 amino acids. Profiling relied on immunoSEQ multiplex PCR, and the TCRdb table lists in-frame clones only, not all of them. The repertoire holds about 6,900 clones, less than 96% seen once, with 7.3% in the top ten. This clonotype was obtained from a human donor in good health. What was sequenced was PBMCs. The chain joins TRBV10-3 to TRBJ1-3, with D possibly matching TRBD1 (5 bases). CDR3 protein: CAISDTRAGNTIYF. The CDR3 nucleotides read TGTGCCATCAGTGATACCAGGGCCGGAAACACCATATATTTT.